The present entry profiles one TCR beta chain with its context. Its cognate antigen is unknown. The data were taken from a study of CD8+ T cells in alopecia areata. The overall study: Treatment comprised oral tofacitinib, 5 to 10 mg twice daily, in treated patients.

Following extraction, RNA underwent reverse transcription to cDNA, which served as the sequencing template. Profiling relied on immunoSEQ multiplex PCR, and the TCRdb table lists in-frame clones only, not all of them. This sample has 150,000 or so clones, with around 58% found just once. Study-level results: Besides other cells, scalp samples also yield sequences of resident alphabeta T cells from normal skin.

Sample treatment: oral pan-JAK inhibitor, 5-10 mg twice daily. Punch biopsies of lesional scalp, plus peripheral blood, were taken from alopecia areata patients. A FACSAria was used to sort CD4+ and CD8+ T cells. These cells came from PBMCs. CDR3 length: 12 amino acids. With V trimmed by 5 bases and J by 7 bases, 2 bases remained unmatched. CDR1 is GTSNPN, CDR2 SVGIG, per germline (reference sequence). The sequence was obtained from a human donor with alopecia areata. V and J are TRBV30 and TRBJ1-6; 7 bases are a match to TRBD1. The sample consisted of CD4+ T cells sorted from blood, taken at approximately week 60, from a patient treated with tofacitinib. DNA of the CDR3: TGTGCCTGGGACAGGGCCAATTCACCCCTCCACTTT. This translates into CAWDRANSPLHF.